The next 3 T cell receptor beta chains were all read from a single sample in a study of cytomegalovirus exposure and HLA in healthy donors. 13 Jbeta primers and 60 Vbeta primers were used for the PCR. The method was immunoSEQ multiplex PCR; TCRdb's version includes in-frame clones alone and lacks a portion of them. The sample holds hundreds of thousands of clones, about four fifths seen once. Material for sequencing was PBMCs. The receptors derive from a man aged 40-49 years in good health and CMV-seropositive.

This clone was seen a single time. J is TRBJ2-5 and V is TRBV27; perhaps TRBD2 as D (6 bases). Per germline, CDR1 MNHEY and CDR2 SMNVEV (reference sequence). This CDR3 comprises 14 residues. V was trimmed by 5 bases and J by 3 bases, leaving 13 bases between them. The CDR3 loop is CASSPRGGKETQYF. CDR3 in DNA: TGTGCCAGCAGTCCCCGAGGAGGGAAAGAGACCCAGTACTTC.

This chain links TRBV7-9 with TRBJ2-5; tentative D call: TRBD2 (6 bases). Trimming shortened V by 7 bases and J by 1 base, and 16 bases separated the two germline ends. The germline gives CDR1 SEHNR, CDR2 FQNEAQ (reference sequence). The CDR3 length is 15 residues. DNA of the CDR3: TGTGCCAGCATCAAAAGGGCAGCGGGCCAAGAGACCCAGTACTTC. Its protein is CASIKRAAGQETQYF.

The genes are TRBV7-2 and TRBJ2-7; TRBD2 aligns across 7 bases. The germline CDR1 and CDR2 sequences are SGHTA and FQGNSA. J lost 3 bases, V lost 6 bases, and 8 bases had no gene match. The CDR3 sequence is 14 residues long. The CDR3 sequence is CASSLLAPNYEQYF. In DNA form, the CDR3 reads TGTGCCAGCAGTTTACTAGCGCCGAACTACGAGCAGTACTTC. The entire variable domain, with the rest obtained from reference TRBV7-2 and TRBJ2-7, is as follows: GAGVSQSPSNKVTEKGKDVELRCDPISGHTALYWYRQSLGQGLEFLIYFQGNSAPDKSGLPSDRFSAERTGGSVSTLTIQRTQQEDSAVYLCASSLLAPNYEQYFGPGTRLTVT.